These T cell receptor beta chains were read from a single sample in a study of cytomegalovirus exposure and HLA in healthy donors. Sequencing was performed with immunoSEQ multiplex PCR; in TCRdb, only in-frame clones are kept and a portion is missing. This table has 120,000 to 150,000 clones, around 73% appearing once. The specimen sequenced was PBMCs. The receptors originated from a woman between 18 and 30 years old in good health and CMV-seronegative. The CDR3 runs from the conserved cysteine through the conserved F or W. D genes are given only for firm matches.

D gene: -
V gene: TRBV28
J gene: TRBJ1-5
CDR3 DNA: TGTGCCAGCAGTATGGTTGGATCTAACAGGGTTGGCAATCAGCCCCAGCATTTT
CDR3 protein: CASSMVGSNRVGNQPQHF

D gene: TRBD2
V gene: TRBV15
J gene: TRBJ2-1
CDR3 DNA: TGTGCCACCAGCAGACCCACTAGCGGGGAGAGGAATGAGCAGTTCTTC
CDR3 protein: CATSRPTSGERNEQFF

D gene: -
V gene: TRBV28
J gene: TRBJ1-1
CDR3 DNA: TGTGCCAGCGTAACGGGAGGGCTGAACACTGAAGCTTTCTTT
CDR3 protein: CASVTGGLNTEAFF

D gene: -
V gene: TRBV27
J gene: TRBJ2-5
CDR3 DNA: TGTGCCAGCAGTTTTCTCAGCCAAGAGACCCAGTACTTC
CDR3 protein: CASSFLSQETQYF

D gene: TRBD1
V gene: TRBV7-2
J gene: TRBJ2-2
CDR3 DNA: TGTGCCAGCAGCACGGACAGGGACGGGGAGCTGTTTTTT
CDR3 protein: CASSTDRDGELFF

D gene: -
V gene: TRBV4-1
J gene: TRBJ1-4
CDR3 DNA: TGCGCCAGCAGCCAAGAGGGCACAAGAGCTGCAACTAATGAAAAACTGTTTTTT
CDR3 protein: CASSQEGTRAATNEKLFF

D gene: TRBD2
V gene: TRBV7-9
J gene: TRBJ2-7
CDR3 DNA: TGTGCCAGCAGCCCCCGGCGGGCGGGGGGGAATTCCTACGAGCAGTACTTC
CDR3 protein: CASSPRRAGGNSYEQYF

D gene: TRBD1
V gene: TRBV6-1
J gene: TRBJ1-5
CDR3 DNA: TGTGCCAGCAGCCCCGGGACAGGTAGCAATCAGCCCCAGCATTTT
CDR3 protein: CASSPGTGSNQPQHF

D gene: TRBD2
V gene: TRBV5-1
J gene: TRBJ2-7
CDR3 DNA: TGCGCCAGCAGCCCTACGACTAGCGGGGGGTTTGCCTACGAGCAGTACTTC
CDR3 protein: CASSPTTSGGFAYEQYF

D gene: -
V gene: TRBV10-3
J gene: TRBJ1-6
CDR3 DNA: TGTGCCATCAGGCCGACGAGCGATACACCCCTCCACTTT
CDR3 protein: CAIRPTSDTPLHF